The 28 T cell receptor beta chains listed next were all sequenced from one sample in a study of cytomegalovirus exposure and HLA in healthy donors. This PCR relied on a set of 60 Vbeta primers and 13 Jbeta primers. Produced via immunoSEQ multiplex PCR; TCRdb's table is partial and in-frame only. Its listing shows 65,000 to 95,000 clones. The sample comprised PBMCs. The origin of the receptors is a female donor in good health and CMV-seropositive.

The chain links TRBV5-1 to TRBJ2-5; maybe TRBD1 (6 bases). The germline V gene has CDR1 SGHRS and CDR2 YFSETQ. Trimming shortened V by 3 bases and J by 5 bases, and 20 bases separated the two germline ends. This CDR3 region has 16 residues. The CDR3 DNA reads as TGCGCCAGCAGCTCTATAACCTCAGGGGTTGCGGAGACCCAGTACTTC. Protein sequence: CASSSITSGVAETQYF.

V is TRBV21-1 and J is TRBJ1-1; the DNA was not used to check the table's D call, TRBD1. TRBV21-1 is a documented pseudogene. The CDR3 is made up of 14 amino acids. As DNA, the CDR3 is TGTGCCAGCAGCAAACCTGGGCGGAACACTGAAGCTTTCTTT. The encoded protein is CASSKPGRNTEAFF.

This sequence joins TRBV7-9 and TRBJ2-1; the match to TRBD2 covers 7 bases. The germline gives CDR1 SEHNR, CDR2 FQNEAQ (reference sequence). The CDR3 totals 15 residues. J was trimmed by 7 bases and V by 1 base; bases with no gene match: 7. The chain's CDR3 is CASSLGTSGKNEQFF. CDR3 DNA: TGTGCCAGCAGCTTAGGTACCAGCGGGAAAAATGAGCAGTTCTTC.

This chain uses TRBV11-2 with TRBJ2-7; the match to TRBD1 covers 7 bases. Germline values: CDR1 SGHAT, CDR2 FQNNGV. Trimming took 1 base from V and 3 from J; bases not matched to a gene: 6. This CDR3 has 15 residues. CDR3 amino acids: CASSLVDRVGYEQYF. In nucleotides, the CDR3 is TGTGCCAGCAGCTTAGTCGACAGGGTAGGCTACGAGCAGTACTTC.

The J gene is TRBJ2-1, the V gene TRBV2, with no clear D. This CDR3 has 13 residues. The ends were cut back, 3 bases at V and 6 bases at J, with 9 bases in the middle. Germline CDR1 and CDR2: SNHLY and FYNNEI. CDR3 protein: CASSDLLPNEQFF. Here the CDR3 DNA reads TGTGCCAGCAGTGACCTACTCCCCAATGAGCAGTTCTTC.

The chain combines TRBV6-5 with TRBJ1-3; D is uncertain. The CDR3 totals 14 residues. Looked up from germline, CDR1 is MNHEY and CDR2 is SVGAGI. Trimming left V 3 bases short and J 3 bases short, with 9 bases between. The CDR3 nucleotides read TGTGCCAGCAGTTATCTACGGGGTGGAAACACCATATATTTT. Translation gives CASSYLRGGNTIYF.

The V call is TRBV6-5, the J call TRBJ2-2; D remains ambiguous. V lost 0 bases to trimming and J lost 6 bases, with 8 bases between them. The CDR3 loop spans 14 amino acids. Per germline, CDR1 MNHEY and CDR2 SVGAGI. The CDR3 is CASSYSSLAGELFF. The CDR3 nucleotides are TGTGCCAGCAGTTACTCCTCACTGGCCGGGGAGCTGTTTTTT.

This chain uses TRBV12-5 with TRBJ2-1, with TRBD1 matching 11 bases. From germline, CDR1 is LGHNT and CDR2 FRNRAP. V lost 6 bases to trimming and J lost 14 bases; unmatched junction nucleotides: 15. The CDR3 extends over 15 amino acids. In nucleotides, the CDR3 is TGTGCTAGTGGGCTATCCGGGACAGGGGGTACGAGAGAGTTCTTC. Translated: CASGLSGTGGTREFF.

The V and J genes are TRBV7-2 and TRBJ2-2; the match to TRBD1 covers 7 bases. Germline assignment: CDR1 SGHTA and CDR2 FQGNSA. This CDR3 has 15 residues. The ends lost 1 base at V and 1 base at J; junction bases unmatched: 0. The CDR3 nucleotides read TGTGCCAGCAGCTTAGACAGGGGGAACACCGGGGAGCTGTTTTTT. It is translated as CASSLDRGNTGELFF.

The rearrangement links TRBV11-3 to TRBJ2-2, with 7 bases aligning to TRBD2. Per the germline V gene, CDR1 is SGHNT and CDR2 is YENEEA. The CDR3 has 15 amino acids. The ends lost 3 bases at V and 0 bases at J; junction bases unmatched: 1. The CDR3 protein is CASSFGGANTGELFF. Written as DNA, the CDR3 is TGTGCCAGCAGCTTTGGGGGGGCGAACACCGGGGAGCTGTTTTTT.

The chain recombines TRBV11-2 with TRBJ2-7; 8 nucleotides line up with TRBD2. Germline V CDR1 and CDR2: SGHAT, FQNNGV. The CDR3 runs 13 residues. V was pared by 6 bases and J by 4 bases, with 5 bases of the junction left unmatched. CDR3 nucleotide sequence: TGTGCCAGCAGACCTACTAGCGGATACGAGCAGTACTTC. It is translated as CASRPTSGYEQYF.

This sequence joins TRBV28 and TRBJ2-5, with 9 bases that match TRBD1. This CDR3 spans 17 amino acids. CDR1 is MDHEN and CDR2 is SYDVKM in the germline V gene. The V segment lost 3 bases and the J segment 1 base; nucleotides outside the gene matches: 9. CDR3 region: CASSFRLGQGRQETQYF. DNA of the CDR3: TGTGCCAGCAGTTTTAGGTTGGGACAGGGACGCCAAGAGACCCAGTACTTC. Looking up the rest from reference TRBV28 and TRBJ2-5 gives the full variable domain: DVKVTQSSRYLVKRTGEKVFLECVQDMDHENMFWYRQDPGLGLRLIYFSYDVKMKEKGDIPEGYSVSREKKERFSLILESASTNQTSMYLCASSFRLGQGRQETQYFGPGTRLLVL.

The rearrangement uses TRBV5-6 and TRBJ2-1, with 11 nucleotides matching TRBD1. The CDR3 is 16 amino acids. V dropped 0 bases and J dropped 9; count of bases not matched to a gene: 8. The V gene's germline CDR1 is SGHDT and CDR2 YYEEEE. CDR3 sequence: CASSLGTGQGESEQFF. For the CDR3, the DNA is TGTGCCAGCAGCTTGGGGACGGGACAGGGGGAAAGTGAGCAGTTCTTC.

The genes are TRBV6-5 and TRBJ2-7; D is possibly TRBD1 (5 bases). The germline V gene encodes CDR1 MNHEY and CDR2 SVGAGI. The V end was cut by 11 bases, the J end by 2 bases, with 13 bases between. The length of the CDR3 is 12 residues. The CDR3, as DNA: TGTGCCGCTAGGACACCTACCTACGAGCAGTACTTC. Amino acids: CAARTPTYEQYF.

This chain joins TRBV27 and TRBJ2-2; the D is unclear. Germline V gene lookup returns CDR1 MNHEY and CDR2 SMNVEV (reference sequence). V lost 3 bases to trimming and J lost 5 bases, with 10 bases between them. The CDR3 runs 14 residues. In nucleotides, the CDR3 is TGTGCCAGCAGTTTGACACTTGGGACCGGGGAGCTGTTTTTT. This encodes CASSLTLGTGELFF.

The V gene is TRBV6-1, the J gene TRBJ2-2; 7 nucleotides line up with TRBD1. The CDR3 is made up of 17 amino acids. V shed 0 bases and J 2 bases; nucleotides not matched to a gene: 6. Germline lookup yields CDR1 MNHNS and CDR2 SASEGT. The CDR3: CASSEAVGTDNTGELFF. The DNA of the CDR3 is TGTGCCAGCAGTGAAGCGGTAGGGACAGACAACACCGGGGAGCTGTTTTTT.

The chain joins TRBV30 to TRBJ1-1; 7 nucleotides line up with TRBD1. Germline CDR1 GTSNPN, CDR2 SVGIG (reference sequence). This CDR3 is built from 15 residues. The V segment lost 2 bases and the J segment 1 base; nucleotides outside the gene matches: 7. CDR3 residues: CAWSTGQAGNTEAFF. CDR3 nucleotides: TGTGCCTGGAGTACCGGACAGGCGGGGAACACTGAAGCTTTCTTT.

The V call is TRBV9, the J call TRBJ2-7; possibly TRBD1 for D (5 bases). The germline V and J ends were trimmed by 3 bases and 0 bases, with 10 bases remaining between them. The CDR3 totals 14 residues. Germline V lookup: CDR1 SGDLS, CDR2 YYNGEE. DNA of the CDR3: TGTGCCAGCAGCGCGGCAGGGCGCTCCTACGAGCAGTACTTC. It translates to CASSAAGRSYEQYF.

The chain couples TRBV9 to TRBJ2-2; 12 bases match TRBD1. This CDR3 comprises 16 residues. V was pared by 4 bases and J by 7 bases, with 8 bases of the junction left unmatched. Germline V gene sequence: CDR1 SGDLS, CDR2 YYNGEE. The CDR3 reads CASSHAGQGADGELFF. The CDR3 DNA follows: TGTGCCAGCAGCCATGCGGGACAGGGGGCGGACGGGGAGCTGTTTTTT.

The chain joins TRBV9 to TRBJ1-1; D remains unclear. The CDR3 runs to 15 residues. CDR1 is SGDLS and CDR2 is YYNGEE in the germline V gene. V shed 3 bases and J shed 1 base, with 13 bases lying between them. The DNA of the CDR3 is TGTGCCAGCAGCGCTCGTCGGGGAGAGAACACTGAAGCTTTCTTT. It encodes CASSARRGENTEAFF.

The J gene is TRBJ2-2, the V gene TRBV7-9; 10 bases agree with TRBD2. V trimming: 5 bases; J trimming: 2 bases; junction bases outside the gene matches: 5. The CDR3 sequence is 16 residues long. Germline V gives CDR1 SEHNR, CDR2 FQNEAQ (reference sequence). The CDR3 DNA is TGTGCCAGCAGCCTCGCTAGCGGGAGTAACACCGGGGAGCTGTTTTTT. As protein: CASSLASGSNTGELFF.

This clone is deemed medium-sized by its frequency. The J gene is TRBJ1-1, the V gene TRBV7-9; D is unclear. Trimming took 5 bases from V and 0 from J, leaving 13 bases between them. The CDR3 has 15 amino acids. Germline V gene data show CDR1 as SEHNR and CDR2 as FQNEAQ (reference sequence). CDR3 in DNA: TGTGCCAGCAGCCCAGCGGCGTGGATGAACACTGAAGCTTTCTTT. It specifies CASSPAAWMNTEAFF.

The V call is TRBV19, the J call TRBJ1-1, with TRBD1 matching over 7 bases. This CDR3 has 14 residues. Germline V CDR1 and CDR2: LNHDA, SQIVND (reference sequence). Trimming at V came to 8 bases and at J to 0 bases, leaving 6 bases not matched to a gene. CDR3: CASRSGTVNTEAFF. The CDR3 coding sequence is TGTGCCAGTCGATCCGGGACAGTGAACACTGAAGCTTTCTTT.

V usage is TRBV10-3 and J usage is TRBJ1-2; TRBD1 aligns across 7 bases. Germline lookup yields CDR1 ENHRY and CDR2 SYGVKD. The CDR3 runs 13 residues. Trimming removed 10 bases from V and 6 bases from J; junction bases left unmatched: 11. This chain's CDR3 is CATQEGTVHGYTF. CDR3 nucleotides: TGTGCCACCCAAGAAGGGACAGTGCATGGCTACACCTTC.

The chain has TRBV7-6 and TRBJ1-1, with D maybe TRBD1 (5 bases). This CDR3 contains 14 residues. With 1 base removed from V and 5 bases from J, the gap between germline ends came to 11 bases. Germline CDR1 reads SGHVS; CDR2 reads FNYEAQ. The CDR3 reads CASSLETAGTEAFF. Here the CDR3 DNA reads TGTGCCAGCAGCTTAGAGACAGCGGGAACTGAAGCTTTCTTT.

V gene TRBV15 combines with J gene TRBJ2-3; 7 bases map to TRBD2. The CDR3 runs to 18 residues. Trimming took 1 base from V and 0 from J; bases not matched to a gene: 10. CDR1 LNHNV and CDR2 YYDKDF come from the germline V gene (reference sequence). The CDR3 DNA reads TGTGCCACCAGCAGAGCGGAACTAGCGTATGCTAGCACAGATACGCAGTATTTT. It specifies CATSRAELAYASTDTQYF. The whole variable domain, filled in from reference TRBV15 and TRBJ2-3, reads DAMVIQNPRYQVTQFGKPVTLSCSQTLNHNVMYWYQQKSSQAPKLLFHYYDKDFNNEADTPDNFQSRRPNTSFCFLDIRSPGLGDTAMYLCATSRAELAYASTDTQYFGPGTRLTVL.

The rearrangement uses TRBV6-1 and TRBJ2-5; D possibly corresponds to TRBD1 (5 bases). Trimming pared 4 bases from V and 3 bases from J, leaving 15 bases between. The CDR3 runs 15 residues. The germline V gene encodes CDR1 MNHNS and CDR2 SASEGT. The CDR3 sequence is CASSVPRVTEETQYF. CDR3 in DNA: TGTGCCAGCAGTGTTCCCAGGGTAACCGAAGAGACCCAGTACTTC.

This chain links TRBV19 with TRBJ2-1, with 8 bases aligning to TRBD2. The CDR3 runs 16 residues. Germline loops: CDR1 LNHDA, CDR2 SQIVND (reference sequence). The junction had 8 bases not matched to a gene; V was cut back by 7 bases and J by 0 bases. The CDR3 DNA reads TGTGCCAGTATGGCTAGCGGGCTCTCCTCCTACAATGAGCAGTTCTTC. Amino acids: CASMASGLSSYNEQFF.